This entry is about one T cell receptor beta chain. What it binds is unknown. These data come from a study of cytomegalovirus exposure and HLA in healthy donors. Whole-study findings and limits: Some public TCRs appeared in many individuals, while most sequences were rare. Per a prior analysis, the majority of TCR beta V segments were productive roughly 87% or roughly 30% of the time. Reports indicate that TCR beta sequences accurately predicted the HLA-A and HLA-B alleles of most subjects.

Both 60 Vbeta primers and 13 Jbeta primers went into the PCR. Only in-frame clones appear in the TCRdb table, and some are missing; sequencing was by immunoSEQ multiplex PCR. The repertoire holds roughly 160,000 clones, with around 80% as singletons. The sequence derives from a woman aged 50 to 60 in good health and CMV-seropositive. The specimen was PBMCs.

The CDR3 DNA sequence: TGTGCCAGCAGCTTGTTAGGGGACCAAGAGACCCAGTACTTC. Amino acid sequence: CASSLLGDQETQYF. The chain recombines TRBV5-6 with TRBJ2-5; perhaps TRBD1 as D (5 bases). Between the trimmed V and J ends, which lost 1 base and 0 bases, there was a span of 7 bases. Germline CDR1 and CDR2: SGHDT and YYEEEE. The CDR3 spans 14 residues.